The clone carrying this TCR beta chain was observed a handful of times. Its antigen is as yet unknown. This sample is drawn from a study of cytomegalovirus exposure and HLA in healthy donors. Study-level findings and limits: Cytomegalovirus association was assigned to approximately 160 TCR beta chains.

PCR was performed using 60 Vbeta and 13 Jbeta primers. Sequencing used immunoSEQ multiplex PCR; TCRdb keeps in-frame clones, though not all of them. Among about 150,000 clones listed, approximately 63% were seen once. The receptor comes from an older woman in good health and CMV-seropositive. The specimen sequenced was PBMCs.

Here the CDR3 reads CASTTPGAFSGANVLTF. The CDR3 nucleotides are TGTGCCAGCACCACTCCTGGTGCTTTCTCTGGGGCCAACGTCCTGACTTTC. The chain employs TRBV28 and TRBJ2-6, with D unresolved. Germline-derived CDR1 and CDR2 are MDHEN and SYDVKM. The length of the CDR3 is 17 residues. V gave up 7 bases and J gave up 0 bases, with 16 bases separating them.